This T cell receptor (beta chain) is from a study of blood T cell repertoires in COVID-19. The study counted Cohort 3 donors as recovered given two negative PCRs, clearance, or symptom resolution. Original processing notes: Quantification of nucleated cells was approximated via reference gene primer amplification. Data came from immunoSEQ multiplex PCR; TCRdb stores just in-frame clones and leaves some out. From that table come the V and J calls and clone size; the DNA was used to work out D and trimming. This table holds about 200,000 clones, around 81% found once. The CDR3 sequence is 17 residues long. Germline-derived CDR1 and CDR2 are MDHEN and SYDVKM. With V trimmed by 6 bases and J by 1 base, 13 bases remained unmatched.

The chain employs TRBV28 and TRBJ1-2, with 8 bases identical to TRBD1. The sequencing input was PBMCs or T cells enriched from blood (not recorded which). This clonotype was sampled from a man in his forties who had recovered from COVID-19. DNA for the CDR3: TGTGCCAGCAGGCCTAGCCCCGGGACAGGAGTTAACTATGGCTACACCTTC. This encodes CASRPSPGTGVNYGYTF.